This TCR beta chain was documented in a study of naive and memory T cell subsets. A UMI-containing oligonucleotide was joined by 3' ligation to the TCR cDNA template. Unsorted total RNA, about 1 to 1000 ng, was DNase treated before reverse transcription. General study findings and limits: This RNA-based method may be sensitive to activation-related transcript changes.

CDR3 size: 16 residues. Unmatched junction bases numbered 12, after V lost 6 bases and J lost 5 bases. CDR1 is DFQATT and CDR2 is SNEGSKA in the germline V gene (reference sequence). The SP2 primer and nested alpha and beta constant region primers amplified ligated cDNA in four rounds. For blood and skin samples, reverse transcription used TCR alpha and beta constant primers. TCRdb independently ran MiXCR on the 5' RACE reads; one entry per CDR3 protein. The data hold about 62,000 distinct CDR3 sequences, with less than 10% observed a single time. The table lists this clonotype with a few counts. Its antigen is unknown.

The chain joins TRBV20-1 to TRBJ2-1; 11 nucleotides match TRBD2. This receptor was taken from a female donor in good health. The CDR3 DNA is TGCAGTGCGAAGATAGCGGGGGGGTCTTTAAACAATGAGCAGTTCTTC. Protein: CSAKIAGGSLNNEQFF.